This entry is about one T cell receptor (beta chain). The antigen is not known. These data come from a study of cytomegalovirus exposure and HLA in healthy donors. Overall study results and limits: Productive rates of about 90% or about 30% were seen for most TCR beta V segments in an earlier analysis.

Both 60 Vbeta primers and 13 Jbeta primers went into the PCR. In the original processing: Later, an analysis found roughly 80 million unique TCR beta chains, and some 10 million of these were shared. Assay: immunoSEQ multiplex PCR; the TCRdb copy retains only in-frame clones and omits some. D and trimming were read from the DNA, whereas the V and J calls and clone size are those reported in that table. This listing includes 180,000 or so clones. V dropped 0 bases and J dropped 1 base, with 8 bases sitting between them. Germline V gene lookup returns CDR1 SGDLS and CDR2 YYNGEE. There are 15 residues in the CDR3.

The chain employs TRBV9 and TRBJ1-3, with D possibly matching TRBD1 (6 bases). The sequence derives from a boy between 10 and 17 years old in good health and CMV-seronegative. Specimen: PBMCs. For the CDR3, the DNA is TGTGCCAGCAGCGTAGCCACAGGGTCTGGAAACACCATATATTTT. It codes for CASSVATGSGNTIYF.